This entry describes one T cell receptor (beta chain). Its antigen is undetermined. This entry is derived from a study of a mutant IDH1 vaccine in newly diagnosed glioma. Study-level background: Treated patients showed a male proportion of roughly 62%, a female proportion of around 38%, and a mean age of approximately 40 years.

Specified time point: week 23, last vaccination. In every dose of vaccine, 300 ug of mutant IDH1 20-mer peptide was given alongside topical imiquimod. New astrocytomas of WHO grade 3 or 4 that were IDH1-mutant and ATRX-lost were found in the donors. General study points: It seemed that pseudoprogression was not linked to changes in the top peripheral T cell clonotypes.

Libraries were prepared by immunoSEQ multiplex PCR; TCRdb keeps only in-frame clonotypes and omits some of them. The repertoire holds some 38,000 clones, with roughly 81% as singletons. The sequence derives from a man aged 35-49 years with glioma. The source was PBMCs, collected from a glioma patient whose treatment included an IDH1 peptide vaccine.

CDR3 DNA sequence: TGTGCCAGCAGTGCCATCCAAGGGACTGAAGCTTTCTTT. Its translation is CASSAIQGTEAFF. This chain links TRBV6-5 with TRBJ1-1; D unresolved. Trimming left V 5 bases short and J 5 bases short, with 12 bases between. CDR1 and CDR2 (germline): MNHEY, SVGAGI. This CDR3 spans 13 amino acids.